This TCR beta chain was sequenced in a study of response to subunit inactivated influenza vaccine. Study observations and caveats: Only a handful of new T cells, the authors suggested, are recruited with each seasonal influenza vaccination.

Concerning this clonotype: Its antigen remains unknown.

TCRdb analysed the RT-PCR reads with MiXCR anew, one entry per CDR3 protein. The profile shows 600,000 to 850,000 distinct CDR3 sequences, 14% of them singletons. This TCR was recovered from a man aged 50-59 years who received an inactivated influenza vaccine. Sequencing used PBMCs from blood, obtained 14 days before vaccination.

The CDR3 sequence is CASSEQGSAGELFF. The CDR3 nucleotides are TGTGCCAGCAGTGAACAGGGTTCCGCCGGGGAGCTGTTTTTT. The chain carries TRBV2 and TRBJ2-2; D perhaps matches TRBD1 (5 bases). Germline V gene data show CDR1 as SNHLY and CDR2 as FYNNEI. The CDR3 runs 14 residues. The V gene lost 2 bases and the J gene lost 6 bases, with 10 bases spanning the gap.